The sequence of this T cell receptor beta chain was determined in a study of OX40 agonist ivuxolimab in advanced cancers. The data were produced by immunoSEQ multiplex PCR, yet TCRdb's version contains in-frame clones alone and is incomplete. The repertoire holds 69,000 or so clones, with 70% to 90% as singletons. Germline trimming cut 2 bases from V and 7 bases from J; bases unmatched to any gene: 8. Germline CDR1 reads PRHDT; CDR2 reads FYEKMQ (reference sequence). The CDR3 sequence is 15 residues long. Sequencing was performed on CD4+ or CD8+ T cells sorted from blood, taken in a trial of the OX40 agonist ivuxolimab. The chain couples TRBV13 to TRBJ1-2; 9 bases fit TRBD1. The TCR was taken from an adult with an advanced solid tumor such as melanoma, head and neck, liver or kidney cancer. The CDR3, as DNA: TGTGCCAGCAGCTTATACACAGGGGGCGCGAGTGGCTACACCTTC. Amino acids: CASSLYTGGASGYTF.